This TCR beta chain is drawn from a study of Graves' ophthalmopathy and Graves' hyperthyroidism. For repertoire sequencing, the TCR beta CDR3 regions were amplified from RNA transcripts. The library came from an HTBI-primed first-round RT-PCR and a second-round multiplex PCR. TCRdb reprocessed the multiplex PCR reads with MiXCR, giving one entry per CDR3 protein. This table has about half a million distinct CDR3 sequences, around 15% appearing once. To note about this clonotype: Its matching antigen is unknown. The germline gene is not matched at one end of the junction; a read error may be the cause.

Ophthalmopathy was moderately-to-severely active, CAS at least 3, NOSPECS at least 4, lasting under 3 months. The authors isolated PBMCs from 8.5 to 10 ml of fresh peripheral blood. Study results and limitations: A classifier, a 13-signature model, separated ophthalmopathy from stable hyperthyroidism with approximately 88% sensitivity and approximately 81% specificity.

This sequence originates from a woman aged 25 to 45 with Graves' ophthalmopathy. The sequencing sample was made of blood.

CDR3 loop: CSARPRDMVSYDQYF. The CDR3 DNA reads as TGCAGTGCTAGACCCCGGGACATGGTTTCCTACGATCAGTACTTC. The chain uses TRBV20-1 and TRBJ2-7, with D possibly matching TRBD1 (6 bases). The CDR3 extends over 15 amino acids. CDR1 and CDR2 (germline): DFQATT, SNEGSKA (reference sequence).